The clone carrying this T cell receptor beta chain has only a few counts. Its antigen is not identified. The source of the sample is a study of CD8+ T cells in alopecia areata. For the study at large: Treatment comprised oral tofacitinib, 5 to 10 mg twice daily, in treated patients.

Study findings and constraints: Normal skin's resident alphabeta T cells are also sequenced in scalp samples. Sharing of TCRs across patients appeared less clear than in mice, possibly for HLA-related reasons.

Following extraction, RNA underwent reverse transcription to cDNA, which served as the sequencing template. TCRdb's table, derived via immunoSEQ multiplex PCR, lists solely in-frame clones and lacks some. This repertoire shows some 110,000 clones, around two fifths found once; its top ten account for approximately 2.8%. Germline V CDR1 and CDR2: SQVTM, ANQGSEA. The CDR3 totals 12 residues. Trimming removed 0 bases at V and 6 bases at J, with 8 bases between. Lesional scalp punch biopsies and peripheral blood came from alopecia areata patients. The sample consisted of CD4+ T cells sorted from blood. This sequence originates from a human donor with alopecia areata. The chain recombines TRBV29-1 with TRBJ1-1; no clear D gene. This chain's CDR3 is CSVEDFQSEAFF. For the CDR3, the DNA is TGCAGCGTTGAAGATTTTCAGTCTGAAGCTTTCTTT.